A selection of T cell receptor beta chains follows, all from one sample in a study of technical replicates of blood from four donors. TCRdb's copy holds only in-frame clones and misses some; the assay was immunoSEQ multiplex PCR. Among about 75,000 clones listed, about 97% were seen once. Material: T cells isolated from PBMCs. Every receptor here comes from a human donor in good health. Both conserved end residues are part of each CDR3. The D gene is left open where the match is weak. Rows give clone size only sometimes, using once, few, many, or a class for an expanded clone.

d_call: TRBD2; v_call: TRBV28; clone_size: NA; j_call: TRBJ2-1; cdr3_nt: TGTGCCAGCAGCGGGGCTAGCGGCTACAATGAGCAGTTCTTC; cdr3_aa: CASSGASGYNEQFF
d_call: TRBD2; v_call: TRBV25-1; clone_size: NA; j_call: TRBJ2-5; cdr3_nt: TGTGCCAGCAGTGAACGTGGGAGGGCACCAGAGACCCAGTACTTC; cdr3_aa: CASSERGRAPETQYF
d_call: NA; v_call: TRBV11-3; clone_size: once; j_call: TRBJ2-1; cdr3_nt: TGTGCCAGCAGCTTAGAACACGAGCAGTTCTTC; cdr3_aa: CASSLEHEQFF
d_call: NA; v_call: TRBV25-1; clone_size: NA; j_call: TRBJ2-5; cdr3_nt: TGTGCCAGCAGTGCCCCTTGGGCGGGGGCTCAAGAGACCCAGTACTTC; cdr3_aa: CASSAPWAGAQETQYF
d_call: NA; v_call: TRBV6-5; clone_size: NA; j_call: TRBJ2-7; cdr3_nt: TGTGCCAGCAGTTACTCGGGAGACACCTCTTACGAGCAGTACTTC; cdr3_aa: CASSYSGDTSYEQYF
d_call: NA; v_call: TRBV29-1; clone_size: NA; j_call: TRBJ1-1; cdr3_nt: TGCAGCGCCAACAGGGAACCCTGGCTAGACACTGAAGCTTTCTTT; cdr3_aa: CSANREPWLDTEAFF
d_call: TRBD1; v_call: TRBV6-5; clone_size: NA; j_call: TRBJ2-2; cdr3_nt: TGTGCCAGCAGTTACTCGAGTGGGACAGTTACCGGGGAGCTGTTTTTT; cdr3_aa: CASSYSSGTVTGELFF
d_call: TRBD2; v_call: TRBV5-1; clone_size: NA; j_call: TRBJ2-7; cdr3_nt: TGCGCCAGCAGCCAGACTAGCGGCCTTCCTGGAGAGCAGTACTTC; cdr3_aa: CASSQTSGLPGEQYF
d_call: TRBD2; v_call: TRBV7-8; clone_size: NA; j_call: TRBJ2-3; cdr3_nt: TGTGCCAGCAAAAAACTAGCGGGGAGCACAGATACGCAGTATTTT; cdr3_aa: CASKKLAGSTDTQYF
d_call: TRBD2; v_call: TRBV11-2; clone_size: NA; j_call: TRBJ2-2; cdr3_nt: TGTGCCAGCAGCTTTAATCCGACTAGCGGGAGGAGCACCGGGGAGCTGTTTTTT; cdr3_aa: CASSFNPTSGRSTGELFF
d_call: TRBD1; v_call: TRBV30; clone_size: NA; j_call: TRBJ1-1; cdr3_nt: TGTGCCTGGGTAAGCGGGACAGGGTACACTGAAGCTTTCTTT; cdr3_aa: CAWVSGTGYTEAFF
d_call: TRBD2; v_call: TRBV7-2; clone_size: NA; j_call: TRBJ2-3; cdr3_nt: TGTGCCAGCAGGGAGTTCGGGGGGTTAGATACGCAGTATTTT; cdr3_aa: CASREFGGLDTQYF